This T cell receptor (beta chain) originates from a study of molecular identifiers for immune sequencing clone quantification. Overall study context: Five portions were made in replicates from RNA of around 20,000 or 100,000 naive CD8 cells, and four underwent sequencing.

V lost 4 bases and J lost 0; bases outside the gene matches: 14. CDR1 and CDR2 from the germline V gene are SGHRS and YFSETQ. The CDR3 length is 19 residues. This clonotype has ten or more counts. As previously described, bulk TCR libraries were made using listed TCR primers. MiXCR was run by TCRdb on the PCR reads, yielding one entry per CDR3 protein. Of under 650,000 distinct CDR3 sequences in the sample, about 20% were seen once. The sample was naive CD8+ T cells from blood, with Jurkat cell RNA spiked in. Documented subset: FACS-sorted CD8+CD4-CCR7+CD45RA+ naive T cells. This chain uses TRBV5-1 with TRBJ2-3, with 10 bases lining up with TRBD2. This receptor was obtained from a human donor in good health. Some libraries in this study had Jurkat cell RNA spiked in. The CDR3 loop is CASSPPGSSGGLSTDTQYF. CDR3 nucleotide sequence: TGCGCCAGCAGCCCCCCCGGGTCTAGCGGGGGCCTAAGCACAGATACGCAGTATTTT.